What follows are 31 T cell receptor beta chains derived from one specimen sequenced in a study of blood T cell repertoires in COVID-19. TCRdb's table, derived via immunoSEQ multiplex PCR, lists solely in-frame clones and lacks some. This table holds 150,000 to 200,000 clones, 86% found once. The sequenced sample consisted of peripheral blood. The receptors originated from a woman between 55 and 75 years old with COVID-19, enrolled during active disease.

Written as DNA, the CDR3 is TGCGCCAGCAGCCCGACAGCCGGCCAGACAGGGGGCAATGGCTACACCTTC. It translates to CASSPTAGQTGGNGYTF. The chain uses TRBV5-1 and TRBJ1-2; 10 bases line up with TRBD1. Germline CDR1 SGHRS, CDR2 YFSETQ. This CDR3 is 17 amino acids long. V lost 4 bases, J lost 6 bases, and 15 bases stayed unmatched.

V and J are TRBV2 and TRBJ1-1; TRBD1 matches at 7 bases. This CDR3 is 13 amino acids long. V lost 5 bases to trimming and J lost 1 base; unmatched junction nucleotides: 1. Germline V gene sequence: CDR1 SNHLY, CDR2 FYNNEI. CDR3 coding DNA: TGTGCCAGCAGTAGGACAGGGAACACTGAAGCTTTCTTT. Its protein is CASSRTGNTEAFF.

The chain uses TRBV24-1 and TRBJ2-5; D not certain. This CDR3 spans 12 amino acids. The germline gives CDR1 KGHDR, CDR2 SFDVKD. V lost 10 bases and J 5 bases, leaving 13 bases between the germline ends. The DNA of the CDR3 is TGTGCCACGGGCCAGGCTGGGGAGACCCAGTACTTC. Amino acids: CATGQAGETQYF.

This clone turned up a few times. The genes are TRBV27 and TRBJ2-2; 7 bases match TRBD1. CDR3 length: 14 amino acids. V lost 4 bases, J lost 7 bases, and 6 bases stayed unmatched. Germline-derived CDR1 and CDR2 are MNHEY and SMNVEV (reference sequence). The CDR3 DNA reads TGTGCCAGCAGTTGGACAGGTGGGAACGGGGAGCTGTTTTTT. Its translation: CASSWTGGNGELFF.

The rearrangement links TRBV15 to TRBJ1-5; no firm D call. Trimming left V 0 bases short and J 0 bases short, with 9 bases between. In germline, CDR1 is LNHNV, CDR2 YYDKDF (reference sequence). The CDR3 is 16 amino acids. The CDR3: CATSRDRRHSNQPQHF. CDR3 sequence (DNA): TGTGCCACCAGCAGAGATAGGCGGCATAGCAATCAGCCCCAGCATTTT.

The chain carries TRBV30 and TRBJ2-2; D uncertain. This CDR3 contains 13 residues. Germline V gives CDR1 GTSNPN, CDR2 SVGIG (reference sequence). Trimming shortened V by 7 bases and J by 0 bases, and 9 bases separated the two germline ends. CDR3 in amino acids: CAFGASNTGELFF. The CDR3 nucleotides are TGTGCCTTCGGAGCTTCGAACACCGGGGAGCTGTTTTTT.

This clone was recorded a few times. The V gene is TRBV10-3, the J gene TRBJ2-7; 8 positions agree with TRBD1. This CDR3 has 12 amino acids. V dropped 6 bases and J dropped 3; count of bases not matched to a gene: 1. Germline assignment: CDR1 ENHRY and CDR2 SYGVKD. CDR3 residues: CAIRTGGYEQYF. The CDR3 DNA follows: TGTGCCATCAGAACAGGGGGCTACGAGCAGTACTTC.

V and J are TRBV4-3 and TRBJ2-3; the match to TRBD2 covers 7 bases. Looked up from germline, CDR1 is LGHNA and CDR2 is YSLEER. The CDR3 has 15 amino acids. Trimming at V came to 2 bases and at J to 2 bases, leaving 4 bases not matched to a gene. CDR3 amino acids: CASSQPAGPTDTQYF. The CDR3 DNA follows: TGCGCCAGCAGCCAACCAGCGGGACCCACAGATACGCAGTATTTT.

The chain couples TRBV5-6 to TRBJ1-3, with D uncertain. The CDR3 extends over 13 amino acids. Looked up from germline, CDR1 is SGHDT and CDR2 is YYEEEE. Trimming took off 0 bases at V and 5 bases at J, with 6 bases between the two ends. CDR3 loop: CASSLVDRNTIYF. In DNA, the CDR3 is TGTGCCAGCAGCTTGGTAGACAGAAACACCATATATTTT.

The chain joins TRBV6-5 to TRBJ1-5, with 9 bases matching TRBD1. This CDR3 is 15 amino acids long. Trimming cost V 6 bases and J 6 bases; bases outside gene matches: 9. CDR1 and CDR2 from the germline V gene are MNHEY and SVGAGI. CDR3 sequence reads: CASSRGQGGFQPQHF. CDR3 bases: TGTGCCAGCAGCCGGGGACAGGGCGGGTTTCAGCCCCAGCATTTT.

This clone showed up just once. The CDR3 protein is CASSLFRDSRVGQPQHF. DNA of the CDR3: TGCGCCAGCAGTTTATTCCGGGACAGTCGGGTCGGTCAGCCCCAGCATTTT. The rearrangement links TRBV5-1 to TRBJ1-5; 7 bases are shared with TRBD1. This CDR3 contains 17 residues. In germline, CDR1 is SGHRS, CDR2 YFSETQ. Trimming removed 5 bases from V and 6 bases from J; junction bases left unmatched: 17.

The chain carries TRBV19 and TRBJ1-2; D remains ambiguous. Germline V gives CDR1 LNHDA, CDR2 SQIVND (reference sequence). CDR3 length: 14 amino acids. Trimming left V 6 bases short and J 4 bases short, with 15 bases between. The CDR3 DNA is TGTGCCAGTAGCCTACTTAGCAGTGTCTATGGCTACACCTTC. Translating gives CASSLLSSVYGYTF.

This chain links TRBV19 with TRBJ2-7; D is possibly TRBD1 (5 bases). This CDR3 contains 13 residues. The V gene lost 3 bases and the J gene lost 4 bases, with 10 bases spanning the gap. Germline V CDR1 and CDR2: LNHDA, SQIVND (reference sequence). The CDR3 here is CASSMGLRYEQYF. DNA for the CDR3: TGTGCCAGTAGTATGGGGCTTCGATACGAGCAGTACTTC. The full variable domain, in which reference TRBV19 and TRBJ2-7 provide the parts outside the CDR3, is DGGITQSPKYLFRKEGQNVTLSCEQNLNHDAMYWYRQDPGQGLRLIYYSQIVNDFQKGDIAEGYSVSREKKESFPLTVTSAQKNPTAFYLCASSMGLRYEQYFGPGTRLTVT.

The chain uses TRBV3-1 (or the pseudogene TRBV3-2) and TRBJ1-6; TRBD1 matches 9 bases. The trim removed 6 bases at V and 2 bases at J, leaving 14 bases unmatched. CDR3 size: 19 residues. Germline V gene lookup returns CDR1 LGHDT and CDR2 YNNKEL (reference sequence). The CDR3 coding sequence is TGTGCCAGCAGTCGTATCACCGGGACAGGGTCCCCCTATAATTCACCCCTCCACTTT. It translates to CASSRITGTGSPYNSPLHF.

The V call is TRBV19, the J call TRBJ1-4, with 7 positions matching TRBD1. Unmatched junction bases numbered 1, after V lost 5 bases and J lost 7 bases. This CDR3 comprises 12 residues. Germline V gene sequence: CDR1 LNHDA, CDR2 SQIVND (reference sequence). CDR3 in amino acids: CASSRQGEKLFF. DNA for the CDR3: TGTGCCAGTAGTCGACAGGGTGAAAAACTGTTTTTT.

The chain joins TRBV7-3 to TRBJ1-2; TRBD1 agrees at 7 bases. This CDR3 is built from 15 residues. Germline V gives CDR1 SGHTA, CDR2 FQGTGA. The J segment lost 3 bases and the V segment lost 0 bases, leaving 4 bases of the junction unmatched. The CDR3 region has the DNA TGTGCCAGCAGCTTAACGTTCGGGACAGACTATGGCTACACCTTC. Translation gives CASSLTFGTDYGYTF.

The CDR3 DNA sequence: TGCGCCAGCAGCTTGGTACACACGGGGTCCACCGGGGAGCTGTTTTTT. Protein: CASSLVHTGSTGELFF. The V gene is TRBV5-1, the J gene TRBJ2-2; D perhaps matches TRBD2 (5 bases). Germline CDR1 and CDR2: SGHRS and YFSETQ. The CDR3 is 16 residues long. V lost 0 bases and J lost 4, with 13 bases in between.

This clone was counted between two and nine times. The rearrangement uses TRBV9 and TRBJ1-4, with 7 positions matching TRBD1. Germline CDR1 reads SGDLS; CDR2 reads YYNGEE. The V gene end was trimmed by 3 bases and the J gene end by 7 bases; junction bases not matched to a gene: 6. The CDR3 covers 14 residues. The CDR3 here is CASSARQGSEKLFF. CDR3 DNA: TGTGCCAGCAGCGCTCGACAGGGAAGTGAAAAACTGTTTTTT.

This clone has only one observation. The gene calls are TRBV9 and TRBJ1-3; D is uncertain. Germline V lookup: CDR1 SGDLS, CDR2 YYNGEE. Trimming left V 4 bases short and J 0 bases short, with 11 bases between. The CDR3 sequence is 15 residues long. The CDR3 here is CASSLTGSSGNTIYF. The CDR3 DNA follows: TGTGCCAGCAGCCTGACTGGGAGCTCTGGAAACACCATATATTTT.

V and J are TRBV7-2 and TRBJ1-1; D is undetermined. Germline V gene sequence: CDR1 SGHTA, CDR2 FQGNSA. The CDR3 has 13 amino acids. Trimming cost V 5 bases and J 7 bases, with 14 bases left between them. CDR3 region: CASSLETGIEAFF. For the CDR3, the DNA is TGTGCCAGCAGCCTTGAGACGGGAATTGAAGCTTTCTTT.

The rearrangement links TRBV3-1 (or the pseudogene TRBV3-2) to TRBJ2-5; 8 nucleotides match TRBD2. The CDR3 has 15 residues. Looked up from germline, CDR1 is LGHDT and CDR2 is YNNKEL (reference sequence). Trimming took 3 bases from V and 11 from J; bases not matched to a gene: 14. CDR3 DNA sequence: TGTGCCAGCAGCCACCCCCAGACGGGACTAGTCTCGCAGTACTTC. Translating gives CASSHPQTGLVSQYF.

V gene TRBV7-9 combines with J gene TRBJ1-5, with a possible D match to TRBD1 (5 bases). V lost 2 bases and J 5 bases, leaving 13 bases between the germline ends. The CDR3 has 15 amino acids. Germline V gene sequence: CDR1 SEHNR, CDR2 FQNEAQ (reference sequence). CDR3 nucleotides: TGTGCCAGCAGCTTAACCTGGGCGGGGGATCAGCCCCAGCATTTT. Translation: CASSLTWAGDQPQHF.

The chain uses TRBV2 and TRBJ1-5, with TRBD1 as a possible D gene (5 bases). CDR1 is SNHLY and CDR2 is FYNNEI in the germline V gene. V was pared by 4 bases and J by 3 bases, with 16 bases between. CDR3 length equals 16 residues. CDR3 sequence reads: CASSVSGGDYNQPQHF. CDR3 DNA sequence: TGTGCCAGCAGTGTTTCCGGGGGAGATTACAATCAGCCCCAGCATTTT.

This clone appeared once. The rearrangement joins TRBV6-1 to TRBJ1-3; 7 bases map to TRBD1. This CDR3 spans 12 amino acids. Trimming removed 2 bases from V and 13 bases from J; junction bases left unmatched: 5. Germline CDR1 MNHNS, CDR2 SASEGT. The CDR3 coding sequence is TGTGCCAGCAGTGAACCGGGACAGCGGATATATTTT. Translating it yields CASSEPGQRIYF.

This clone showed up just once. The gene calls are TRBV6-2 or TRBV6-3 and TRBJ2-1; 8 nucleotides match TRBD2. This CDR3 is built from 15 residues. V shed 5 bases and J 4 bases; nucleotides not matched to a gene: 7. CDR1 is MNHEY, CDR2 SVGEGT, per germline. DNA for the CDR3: TGTGCCAGCAGTCTTGGACTAGCCAATTACAATGAGCAGTTCTTC. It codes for CASSLGLANYNEQFF.

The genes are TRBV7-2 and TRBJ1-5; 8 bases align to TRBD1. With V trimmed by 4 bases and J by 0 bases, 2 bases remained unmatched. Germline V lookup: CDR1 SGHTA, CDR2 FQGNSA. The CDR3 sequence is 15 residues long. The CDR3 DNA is TGTGCCAGCAGCTCGGGACAGGTTAGCAATCAGCCCCAGCATTTT. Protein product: CASSSGQVSNQPQHF.

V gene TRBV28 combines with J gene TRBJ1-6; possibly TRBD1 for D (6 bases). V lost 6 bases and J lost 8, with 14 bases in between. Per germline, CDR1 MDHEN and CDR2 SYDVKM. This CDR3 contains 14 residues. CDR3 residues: CASRQDSTYSPLHF. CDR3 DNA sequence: TGTGCCAGCAGACAGGACAGCACCTATTCACCCCTCCACTTT.

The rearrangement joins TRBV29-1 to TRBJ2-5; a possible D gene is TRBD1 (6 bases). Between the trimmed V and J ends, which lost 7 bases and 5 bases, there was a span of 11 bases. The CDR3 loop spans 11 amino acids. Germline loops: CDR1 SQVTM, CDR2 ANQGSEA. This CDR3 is CSGGGSETQYF. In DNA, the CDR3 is TGCAGCGGAGGGGGTTCCGAGACCCAGTACTTC.

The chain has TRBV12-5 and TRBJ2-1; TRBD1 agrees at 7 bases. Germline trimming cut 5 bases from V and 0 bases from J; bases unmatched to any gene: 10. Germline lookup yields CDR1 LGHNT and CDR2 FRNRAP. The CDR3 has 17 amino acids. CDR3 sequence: CASGPPRGQSSYNEQFF. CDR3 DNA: TGTGCTAGTGGTCCTCCCCGGGGACAGAGCTCCTACAATGAGCAGTTCTTC.

The CDR3 sequence: CASSQDLAGVETDTQYF. The CDR3 region has the DNA TGTGCCAGCAGCCAAGATTTGGCGGGAGTCGAGACAGATACGCAGTATTTT. The genes are TRBV3-1 (or the pseudogene TRBV3-2) and TRBJ2-3, with 7 bases fitting TRBD2. This CDR3 is 17 amino acids long. V lost 0 bases and J lost 3; bases outside the gene matches: 9. Germline V gene sequence: CDR1 LGHDT, CDR2 YNNKEL (reference sequence).

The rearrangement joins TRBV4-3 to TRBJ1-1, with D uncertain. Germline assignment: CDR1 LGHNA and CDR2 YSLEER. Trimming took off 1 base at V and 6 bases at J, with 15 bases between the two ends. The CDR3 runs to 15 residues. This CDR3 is CASSQGSPGRSEAFF. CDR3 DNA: TGCGCCAGCAGCCAAGGTTCCCCGGGTCGGTCTGAAGCTTTCTTT.